This TCR beta chain was recorded in a study of human T cells and chemical hapten exposure. Study details: TCR yield per sample varied, mainly due to pooled library volumes.

The CDR3 length is 12 residues. Between the trimmed V and J ends, which lost 4 bases and 0 bases, there was a span of 6 bases. Germline CDR1 reads SQVTM; CDR2 reads ANQGSEA. This clonotype was recorded a few times. MiXCR was run by TCRdb on the RACE reads, yielding one entry per CDR3 protein. The table includes 130,000 or so distinct CDR3 sequences, about 9.4% detected once. The time point: healthy volunteer bleed at 2 weeks. From whole blood left unfractionated, total RNA was extracted. The sequence was obtained from a male donor in good health. Some clones in this sample may be carry-over from other donors' samples. The sample consisted of whole blood. The gene calls are TRBV29-1 and TRBJ2-5, with D unresolved. The CDR3 coding sequence is TGCAGCGTTGGACACAACCAAGAGACCCAGTACTTC. Its protein product is CSVGHNQETQYF.